These 20 T cell receptor beta chains were all obtained from the same sample, sequenced in a study of blood T cells in healthy people across ages. It was with a sample-barcoded 5' primer and a J-beta primer mix that a second PCR of roughly 7 to 12 cycles was run. MiXCR, run by TCRdb on the 5' RACE reads, gives a single entry per CDR3 protein. The sample consists of approximately 730,000 distinct CDR3 sequences, roughly 45% of them appearing once. The sequenced sample was blood. The source of these receptors is a woman aged 55-69 years in good health.

The chain joins TRBV2 to TRBJ2-7; either TRBD1 or TRBD2 may fit D (5 bases each). The CDR3 length is 14 residues. CDR1 and CDR2 from the germline V gene are SNHLY and FYNNEI. The V gene lost 4 bases and the J gene lost 0 bases, with 10 bases spanning the gap. The CDR3 sequence is CASSVRGTSYEQYF. For the CDR3, the DNA is TGTGCCAGCAGTGTGAGGGGTACCTCCTACGAGCAGTACTTC.

This clonotype appeared a few times. The chain uses TRBV29-1 and TRBJ2-2, with unresolved D. Germline V gives CDR1 SQVTM, CDR2 ANQGSEA. The V end was cut by 8 bases, the J end by 1 base, with 11 bases between. CDR3 length equals 13 residues. CDR3 sequence reads: CSFVIKNTGELFF. The CDR3, as DNA: TGCAGCTTCGTAATCAAGAACACCGGGGAGCTGTTTTTT.

This clonotype was detected only a few times. A much larger clone differs from this one at a single base, so this may be a read error. This chain connects TRBV6-5 to TRBJ2-6; TRBD1 is a possible D gene (6 bases). The CDR3 totals 15 residues. Trimming left V 8 bases short and J 0 bases short, with 11 bases between. Germline V CDR1 and CDR2: MNHEY, SVGAGI. CDR3 loop: CASGVDSSGANVLTF. In DNA form, the CDR3 reads TGTGCCAGCGGGGTGGACAGCTCTGGGGCCAACGTCCTGACTTTC.

Points on this clonotype: The junction and the germline gene differ at one end; a read error may be behind it. This chain links TRBV27 with TRBJ2-3; 11 bases line up with TRBD2. CDR3 length: 14 residues. The germline CDR1 and CDR2 sequences are MNHEY and SMNVEV (reference sequence). The CDR3 DNA reads TGTGCCAGCAGGGGACTAGCGGTAACAGATTCGCAGTATTTT. Translated: CASRGLAVTDSQYF.

The gene calls are TRBV5-1 and TRBJ2-5, with 8 positions matching TRBD2. V shed 2 bases and J 2 bases; nucleotides not matched to a gene: 5. The CDR3 has 15 amino acids. Per germline, CDR1 SGHRS and CDR2 YFSETQ. This CDR3 is CASSFSSGGQETQYF. The CDR3 DNA follows: TGCGCCAGCAGCTTCTCCAGCGGGGGACAAGAGACCCAGTACTTC.

This sequence joins TRBV10-3 and TRBJ1-5; D perhaps matches TRBD1 (6 bases). CDR3 length: 13 residues. Per the germline V gene, CDR1 is ENHRY and CDR2 is SYGVKD. Trimming stripped 8 bases from V and 5 bases from J, with 13 bases between. The DNA of the CDR3 is TGTGCCATCGCTCCCGACAGGCATCAGCCCCAGCATTTT. This encodes CAIAPDRHQPQHF.

This rearrangement joins TRBV19 to TRBJ1-2, with 7 nucleotides matching TRBD1. Germline V CDR1 and CDR2: LNHDA, SQIVND (reference sequence). V dropped 5 bases and J dropped 4; count of bases not matched to a gene: 13. This CDR3 is built from 16 residues. The CDR3 region has the DNA TGTGCCAGTAGTTTGCAACCTGGGACAGTGGGCTATGGCTACACCTTC. This sequence encodes CASSLQPGTVGYGYTF. The full variable domain, its missing parts supplied by reference TRBV19 and TRBJ1-2, is DGGITQSPKYLFRKEGQNVTLSCEQNLNHDAMYWYRQDPGQGLRLIYYSQIVNDFQKGDIAEGYSVSREKKESFPLTVTSAQKNPTAFYLCASSLQPGTVGYGYTFGSGTRLTVV.

The chain joins TRBV7-2 to TRBJ2-5; D not resolved. The V gene's germline CDR1 is SGHTA and CDR2 FQGNSA. The V gene lost 5 bases and the J gene lost 5 bases, with 9 bases spanning the gap. This CDR3 comprises 12 residues. CDR3 residues: CASSRGAETQYF. The CDR3 DNA sequence: TGTGCCAGCAGCCGAGGTGCGGAGACCCAGTACTTC.

Here the CDR3 DNA reads TGTGCCAGCAGCTTACTATTAGCGGGGTTCGGAGAGACCCAGTACTTC. This gives the protein CASSLLLAGFGETQYF. V is TRBV7-9 and J is TRBJ2-5; 8 bases match TRBD2. The CDR3 totals 16 residues. The V gene's germline CDR1 is SEHNR and CDR2 FQNEAQ (reference sequence). Trimming at V came to 2 bases and at J to 4 bases, leaving 9 bases not matched to a gene.

In its sample, this clonotype was seen a few times. This chain uses TRBV29-1 with TRBJ1-1; no definite D call. The CDR3 is made up of 16 amino acids. The germline gives CDR1 SQVTM, CDR2 ANQGSEA. Trimming took off 0 bases at V and 0 bases at J, with 14 bases between the two ends. CDR3 sequence (DNA): TGCAGCGTTGAAGAGAGCGGGTTACTCATGAACACTGAAGCTTTCTTT. This encodes CSVEESGLLMNTEAFF.

The chain uses TRBV12-3 or TRBV12-4 and TRBJ1-4; possible D gene TRBD1, 6 bases. The CDR3 has 14 residues. V lost 5 bases and J lost 8, with 15 bases in between. The CDR3 DNA follows: TGTGCCAGCAGTCCTCATGAAGGGGGAGAAAAACTGTTTTTT. It specifies CASSPHEGGEKLFF.

This chain uses TRBV6-6 with TRBJ2-7, with D hard to call. V was cut by 6 bases and J by 4 bases, with 10 bases left in between. Germline CDR1 and CDR2: MNHNY and SVGAGI (reference sequence). The CDR3 has 12 amino acids. CDR3 residues: CASRQNSYEQYF. The DNA for the CDR3 is TGTGCCAGCAGGCAAAACAGTTACGAGCAGTACTTC.

The chain links TRBV3-1 to TRBJ2-4, with 7 bases identical to TRBD1. Germline V gene sequence: CDR1 LGHDT, CDR2 YNNKEL (reference sequence). Trimming at V came to 4 bases and at J to 4 bases, leaving 4 bases not matched to a gene. The CDR3 is made up of 14 amino acids. DNA of the CDR3: TGTGCCAGCAGCCTGACAGGGTTAAAAAACATTCAGTACTTC. It specifies CASSLTGLKNIQYF.

A remark on this clonotype: Its ends do not fully match the called genes, so a read error is possible. This chain joins TRBV6-2 or TRBV6-3 and TRBJ2-5; perhaps D is TRBD1 or TRBD2 (7 bases each). Germline V gene data show CDR1 as MNHEY and CDR2 as SVGEGT. This CDR3 is built from 13 residues. This chain's CDR3 is CTSRGGPLETQYF. CDR3 nucleotide sequence: TGTACCAGCAGGGGGGGCCCGCTGGAGACCCAGTACTTC.

The table lists this clonotype with a few counts. J is TRBJ2-7 and V is TRBV29-1; D tentatively reads TRBD1 or TRBD2 (5 bases each). Germline-derived CDR1 and CDR2 are SQVTM and ANQGSEA. V shed 4 bases and J shed 2 bases, with 12 bases lying between them. The CDR3 contains 13 residues. The chain's CDR3 is CSVVVGPTYEQYF. The CDR3 DNA follows: TGCAGCGTTGTGGTGGGACCCACCTACGAGCAGTACTTC.

This clonotype was seen more than once but under ten times. This chain joins TRBV6-2 or TRBV6-3 and TRBJ2-1; 7 bases align to TRBD1. Germline lookup yields CDR1 MNHEY and CDR2 SVGEGT. The ends lost 6 bases at V and 2 bases at J; junction bases unmatched: 10. The CDR3 has 16 residues. The CDR3 reads CASSSEGAPPYNEQFF. For the CDR3, the DNA is TGTGCCAGCAGCTCCGAGGGGGCGCCCCCCTACAATGAGCAGTTCTTC.

The chain uses TRBV10-3 and TRBJ2-7; 8 bases are shared with TRBD2. The DNA matches TRBJ2-5 better at its end, which makes the J call doubtful. Looked up from germline, CDR1 is ENHRY and CDR2 is SYGVKD. CDR3 size: 11 residues. The CDR3 sequence: CASRLAETQYF. The CDR3 DNA sequence: TGTGCCTCACGACTAGCGGAGACCCAGTACTTC.

This clonotype came up once. The chain has TRBV13 and TRBJ2-7, with 12 nucleotides matching TRBD2. V gave up 4 bases and J gave up 6 bases; unmatched junction bases: 10. This CDR3 contains 16 residues. Looked up from germline, CDR1 is PRHDT and CDR2 is FYEKMQ (reference sequence). CDR3 region: CASSSTPSGGASEQYF. CDR3 nucleotide sequence: TGTGCCAGCAGCTCGACCCCTAGCGGGGGGGCTAGCGAGCAGTACTTC.

The J gene is TRBJ1-2, the V gene TRBV12-3 or TRBV12-4, with 10 bases matching TRBD1. The CDR3 spans 14 residues. J lost 8 bases, V lost 6 bases, and 9 bases had no gene match. CDR3 loop: CASSPVDRGKGYTF. CDR3 DNA: TGTGCCAGCAGCCCCGTGGACAGGGGGAAAGGCTACACCTTC.

The chain links TRBV6-5 to TRBJ1-1; D ambiguous. Deletions cut 2 bases from V and 5 bases from J, with 18 bases between. Germline loops: CDR1 MNHEY, CDR2 SVGAGI. The CDR3 totals 16 residues. The CDR3 bases are TGTGCCAGCAGTTACCCAGATGGAAGGCGGGGAACTGAAGCTTTCTTT. It yields the protein CASSYPDGRRGTEAFF.